This T cell receptor beta chain comes out of a study of blood T cell repertoires in COVID-19. About the study: Sites across the United States, Italy and Spain contributed samples from acute and convalescent COVID-19. From T cells, B-cell-depleted T cells, or PBMCs came the material, which was cDNA or gDNA.

In the authors' methods: Estimates of nucleated cell counts were drawn from the amplification of reference gene primers. Profiled with immunoSEQ multiplex PCR; TCRdb holds only in-frame clones, not every one. That table furnishes V, J and clone size, whereas the DNA furnished D and trimming. The data show approximately 240,000 clones, roughly 82% seen once. This CDR3 is built from 15 residues. Germline V CDR1 and CDR2: SNHLY, FYNNEI. The V segment lost 6 bases and the J segment 3 bases; nucleotides outside the gene matches: 7. Sequencing was performed on peripheral blood. The chain combines TRBV2 with TRBJ2-3, with 9 bases matching TRBD1. The source is a woman of 80 years or more with active or convalescent COVID-19. In nucleotides, the CDR3 is TGTGCCAGCAGCCGGGACAGGGAAGAGACAGATACGCAGTATTTT. Protein: CASSRDREETDTQYF.